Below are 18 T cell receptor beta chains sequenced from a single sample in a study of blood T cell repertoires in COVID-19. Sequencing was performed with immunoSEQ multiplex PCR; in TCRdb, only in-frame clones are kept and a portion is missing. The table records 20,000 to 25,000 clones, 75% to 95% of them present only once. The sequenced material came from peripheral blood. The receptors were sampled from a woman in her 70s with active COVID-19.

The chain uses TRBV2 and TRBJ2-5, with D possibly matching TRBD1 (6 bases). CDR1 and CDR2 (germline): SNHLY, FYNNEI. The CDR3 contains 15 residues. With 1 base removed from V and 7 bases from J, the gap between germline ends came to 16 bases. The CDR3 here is CASSEGQGSTRTQYF. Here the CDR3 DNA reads TGTGCCAGCAGTGAAGGGCAGGGGTCTACCAGGACCCAGTACTTC.

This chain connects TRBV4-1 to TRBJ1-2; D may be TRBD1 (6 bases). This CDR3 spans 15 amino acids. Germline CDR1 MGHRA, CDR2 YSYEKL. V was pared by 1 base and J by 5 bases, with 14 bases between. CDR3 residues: CASSQGLDRMYGYTF. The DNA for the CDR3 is TGCGCCAGCAGCCAAGGATTAGACAGGATGTATGGCTACACCTTC.

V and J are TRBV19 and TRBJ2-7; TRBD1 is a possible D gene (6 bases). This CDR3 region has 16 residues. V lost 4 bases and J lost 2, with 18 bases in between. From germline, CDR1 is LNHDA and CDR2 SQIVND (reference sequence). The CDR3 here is CASSREGGSPTYEQYF. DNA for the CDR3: TGTGCCAGTAGTAGAGAAGGGGGAAGTCCGACCTACGAGCAGTACTTC.

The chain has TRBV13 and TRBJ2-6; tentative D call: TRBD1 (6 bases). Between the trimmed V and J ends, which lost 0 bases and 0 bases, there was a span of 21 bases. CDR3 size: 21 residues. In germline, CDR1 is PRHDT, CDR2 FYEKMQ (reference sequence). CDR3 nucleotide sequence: TGTGCCAGCAGCTTAGGCCCCAGGTTTACAGGGCTTAGCTCTGGGGCCAACGTCCTGACTTTC. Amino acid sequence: CASSLGPRFTGLSSGANVLTF.

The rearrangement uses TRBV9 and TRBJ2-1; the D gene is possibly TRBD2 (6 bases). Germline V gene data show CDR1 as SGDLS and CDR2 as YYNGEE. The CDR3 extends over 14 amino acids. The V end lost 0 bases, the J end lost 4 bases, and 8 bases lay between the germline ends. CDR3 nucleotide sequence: TGTGCCAGCAGCGTAGGAGGAGGGTACAATGAGCAGTTCTTC. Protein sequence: CASSVGGGYNEQFF.

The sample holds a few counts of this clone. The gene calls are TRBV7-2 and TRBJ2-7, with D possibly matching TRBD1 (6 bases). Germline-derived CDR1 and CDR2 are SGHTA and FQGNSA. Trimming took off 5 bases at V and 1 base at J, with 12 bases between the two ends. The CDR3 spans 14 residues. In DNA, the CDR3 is TGTGCCAGCAGCCCGACAGGACTTTCCTACGAGCAGTACTTC. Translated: CASSPTGLSYEQYF.

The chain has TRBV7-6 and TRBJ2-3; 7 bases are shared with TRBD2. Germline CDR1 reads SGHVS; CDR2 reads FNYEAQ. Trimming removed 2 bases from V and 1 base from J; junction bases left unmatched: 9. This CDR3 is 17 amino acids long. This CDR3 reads CASSLWGQAGGTDTQYF. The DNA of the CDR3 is TGTGCCAGCAGCTTATGGGGTCAGGCGGGAGGCACAGATACGCAGTATTTT.

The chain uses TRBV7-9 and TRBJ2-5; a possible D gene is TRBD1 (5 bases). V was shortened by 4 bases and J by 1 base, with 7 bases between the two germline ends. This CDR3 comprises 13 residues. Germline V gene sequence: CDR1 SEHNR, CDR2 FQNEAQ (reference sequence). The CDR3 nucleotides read TGTGCCAGCAGCTCGCAGGGCCAAGAGACCCAGTACTTC. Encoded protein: CASSSQGQETQYF.

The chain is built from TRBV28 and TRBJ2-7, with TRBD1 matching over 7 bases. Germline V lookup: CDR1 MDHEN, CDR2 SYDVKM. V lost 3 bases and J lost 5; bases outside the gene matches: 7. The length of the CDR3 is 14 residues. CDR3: CASSLGTDRDEQYF. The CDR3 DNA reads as TGTGCCAGCAGTTTGGGGACAGATCGGGACGAGCAGTACTTC.

This chain's CDR3 is CASSLSHEQYF. CDR3 nucleotide sequence: TGCGCCAGCAGCTTGAGCCACGAGCAGTACTTC. The chain joins TRBV5-1 to TRBJ2-7; no reliable D call. The V end was cut by 1 base, the J end by 5 bases, with 4 bases between. The CDR3 is 11 residues long. Germline-derived CDR1 and CDR2 are SGHRS and YFSETQ.

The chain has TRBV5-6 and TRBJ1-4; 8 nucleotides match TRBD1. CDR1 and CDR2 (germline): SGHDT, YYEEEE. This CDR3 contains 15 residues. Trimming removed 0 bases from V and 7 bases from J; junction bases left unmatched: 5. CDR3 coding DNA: TGTGCCAGCAGCTTGGTGGACAGGGTCGGTGAAAAACTGTTTTTT. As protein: CASSLVDRVGEKLFF.

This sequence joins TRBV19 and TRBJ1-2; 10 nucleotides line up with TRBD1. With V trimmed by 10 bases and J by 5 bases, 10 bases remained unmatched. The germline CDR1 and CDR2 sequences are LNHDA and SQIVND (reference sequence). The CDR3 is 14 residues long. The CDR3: CATGQGVQRYGYTF. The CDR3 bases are TGTGCCACCGGACAGGGGGTTCAACGGTATGGCTACACCTTC.

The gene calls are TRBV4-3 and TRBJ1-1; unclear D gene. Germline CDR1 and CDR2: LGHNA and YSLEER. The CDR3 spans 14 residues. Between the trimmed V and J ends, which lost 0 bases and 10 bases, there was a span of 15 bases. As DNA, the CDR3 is TGCGCCAGCAGCCAAGATGTGGATTTCTACAGAGCTTTCTTT. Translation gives CASSQDVDFYRAFF.

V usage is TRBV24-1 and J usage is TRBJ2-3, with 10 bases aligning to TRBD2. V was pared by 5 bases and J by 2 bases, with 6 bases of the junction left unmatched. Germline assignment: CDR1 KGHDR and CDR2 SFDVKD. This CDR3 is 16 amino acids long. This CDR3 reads CATSARTSGNTDTQYF. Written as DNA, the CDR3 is TGTGCCACCAGTGCCAGGACTAGCGGAAACACAGATACGCAGTATTTT.

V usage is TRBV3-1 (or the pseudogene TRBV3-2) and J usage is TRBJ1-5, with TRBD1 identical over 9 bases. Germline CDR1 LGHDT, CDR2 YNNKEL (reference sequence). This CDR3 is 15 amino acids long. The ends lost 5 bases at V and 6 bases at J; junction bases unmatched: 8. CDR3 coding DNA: TGTGCCAGCAGCTCGGACAGGGGTATTACTCAGCCCCAGCATTTT. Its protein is CASSSDRGITQPQHF.

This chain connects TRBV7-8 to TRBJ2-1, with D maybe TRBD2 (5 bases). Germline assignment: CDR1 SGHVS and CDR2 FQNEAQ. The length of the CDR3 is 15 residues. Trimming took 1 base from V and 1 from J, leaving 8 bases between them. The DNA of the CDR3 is TGTGCCAGCAGCTTAGGGCGGGCGTCCTACAATGAGCAGTTCTTC. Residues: CASSLGRASYNEQFF. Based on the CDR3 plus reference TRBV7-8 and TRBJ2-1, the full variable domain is GAGVSQSPRYKVAKRGQDVALRCDPISGHVSLFWYQQALGQGPEFLTYFQNEAQLDKSGLPSDRFFAERPEGSVSTLKIQRTQQEDSAVYLCASSLGRASYNEQFFGPGTRLTVL.

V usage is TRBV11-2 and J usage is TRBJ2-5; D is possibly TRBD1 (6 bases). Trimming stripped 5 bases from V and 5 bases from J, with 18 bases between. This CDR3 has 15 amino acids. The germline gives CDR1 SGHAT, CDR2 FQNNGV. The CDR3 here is CASSQETGQWETQYF. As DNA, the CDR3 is TGTGCCAGCAGCCAGGAGACGGGACAATGGGAGACCCAGTACTTC. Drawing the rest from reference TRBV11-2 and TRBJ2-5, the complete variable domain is EAGVAQSPRYKIIEKRQSVAFWCNPISGHATLYWYQQILGQGPKLLIQFQNNGVVDDSQLPKDRFSAERLKGVDSTLKIQPAKLEDSAVYLCASSQETGQWETQYFGPGTRLLVL.

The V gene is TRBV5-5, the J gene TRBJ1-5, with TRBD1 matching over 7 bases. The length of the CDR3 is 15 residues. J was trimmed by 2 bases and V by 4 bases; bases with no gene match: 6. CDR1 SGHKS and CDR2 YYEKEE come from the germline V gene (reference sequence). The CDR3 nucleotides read TGTGCCAGCAGCCCCGGGACAGTGGGCAATCAGCCCCAGCATTTT. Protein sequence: CASSPGTVGNQPQHF.